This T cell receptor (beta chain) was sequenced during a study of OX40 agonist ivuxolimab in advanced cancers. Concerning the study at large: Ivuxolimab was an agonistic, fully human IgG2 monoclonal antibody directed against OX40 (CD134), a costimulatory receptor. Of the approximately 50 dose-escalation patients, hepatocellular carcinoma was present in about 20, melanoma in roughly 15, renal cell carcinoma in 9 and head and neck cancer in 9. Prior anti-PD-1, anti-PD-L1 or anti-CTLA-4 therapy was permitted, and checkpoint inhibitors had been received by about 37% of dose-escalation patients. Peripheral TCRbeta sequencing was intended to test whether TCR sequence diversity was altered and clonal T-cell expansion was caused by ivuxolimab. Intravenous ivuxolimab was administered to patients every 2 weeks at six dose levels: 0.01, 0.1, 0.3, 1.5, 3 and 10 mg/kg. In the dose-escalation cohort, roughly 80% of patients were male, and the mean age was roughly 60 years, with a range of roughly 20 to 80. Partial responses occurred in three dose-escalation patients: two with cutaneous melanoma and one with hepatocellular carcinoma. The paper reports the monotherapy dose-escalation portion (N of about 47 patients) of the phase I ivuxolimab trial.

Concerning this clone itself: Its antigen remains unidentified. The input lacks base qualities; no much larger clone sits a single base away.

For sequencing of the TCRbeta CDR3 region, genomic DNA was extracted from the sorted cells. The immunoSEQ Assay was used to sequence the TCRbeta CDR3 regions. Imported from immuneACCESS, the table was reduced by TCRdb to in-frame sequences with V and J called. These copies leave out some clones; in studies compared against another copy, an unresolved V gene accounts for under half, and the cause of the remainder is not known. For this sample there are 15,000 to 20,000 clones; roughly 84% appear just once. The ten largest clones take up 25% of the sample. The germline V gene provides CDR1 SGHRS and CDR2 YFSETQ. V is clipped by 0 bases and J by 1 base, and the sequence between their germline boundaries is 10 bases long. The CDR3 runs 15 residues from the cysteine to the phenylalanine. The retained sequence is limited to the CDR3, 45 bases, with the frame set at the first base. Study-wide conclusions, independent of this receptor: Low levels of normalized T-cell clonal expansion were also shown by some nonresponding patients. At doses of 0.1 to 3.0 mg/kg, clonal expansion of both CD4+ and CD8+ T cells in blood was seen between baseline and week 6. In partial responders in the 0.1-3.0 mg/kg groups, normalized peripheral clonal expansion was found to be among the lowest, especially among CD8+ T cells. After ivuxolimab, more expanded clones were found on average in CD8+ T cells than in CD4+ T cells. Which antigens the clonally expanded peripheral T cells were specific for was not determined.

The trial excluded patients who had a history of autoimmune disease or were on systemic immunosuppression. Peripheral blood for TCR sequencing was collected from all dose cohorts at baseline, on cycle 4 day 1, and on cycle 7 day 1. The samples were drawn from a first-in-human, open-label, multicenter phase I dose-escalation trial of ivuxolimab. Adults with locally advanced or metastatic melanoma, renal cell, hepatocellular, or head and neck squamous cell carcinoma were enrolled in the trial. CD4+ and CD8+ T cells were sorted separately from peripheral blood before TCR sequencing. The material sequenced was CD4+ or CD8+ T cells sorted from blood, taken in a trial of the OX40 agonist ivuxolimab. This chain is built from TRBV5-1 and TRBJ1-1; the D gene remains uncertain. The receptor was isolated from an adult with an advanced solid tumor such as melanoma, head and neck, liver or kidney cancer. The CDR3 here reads CASSLVIHKNTEAFF. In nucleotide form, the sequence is TGCGCCAGCAGCTTGGTGATTCACAAGAACACTGAAGCTTTCTTT.